The 32 T cell receptor beta chains reported below all come from one sample, sequenced in a study of T and B cells in COVID-19 patients. Each TRB amplification used roughly 240-550 ng of genomic DNA from blood. TRB rearrangements were amplified by multiplex PCR with BIOMED2 TRB-A/B primers. TCRdb reprocessed the multiplex PCR reads via MiXCR and lists one record per CDR3 protein. The table includes 20,000 or so distinct CDR3 sequences, about 32% detected once. Specimen: blood. The receptor set was obtained from a human donor who had recovered from COVID-19.

This clonotype was seen only a few times. CDR3 DNA sequence: TGTGCCAGCAGCTTTCTGACAGGGGTCATTAATGAAGCTTTCTTT. Protein sequence: CASSFLTGVINEAFF. This rearrangement joins TRBV5-6 to TRBJ1-1; 8 bases map to TRBD1. The V gene's germline CDR1 is SGHDT and CDR2 YYEEEE. V was pared by 2 bases and J by 7 bases, with 10 bases of the junction left unmatched. This CDR3 spans 15 amino acids.

The table lists this clonotype with many counts. V is TRBV6-5 and J is TRBJ2-1; 7 nucleotides agree with TRBD2. This CDR3 contains 17 residues. Germline V CDR1 and CDR2: MNHEY, SVGAGI. Losses at the gene ends were 2 bases for V and 8 bases for J; bases not matched to a gene: 15. As DNA, the CDR3 is TGTGCCAGCAGTTACCAACTCGGCCTAGCGGATATGTATGAGCAGTTCTTC. Translating it yields CASSYQLGLADMYEQFF.

This clonotype was seen just once. This chain links TRBV27 with TRBJ1-1, with 8 bases matching TRBD1. Germline V gives CDR1 MNHEY, CDR2 SMNVEV (reference sequence). The CDR3 consists of 14 residues. V lost 6 bases to trimming and J lost 5 bases; unmatched junction nucleotides: 8. CDR3 in amino acids: CASSLGQGGTEAFF. The CDR3 DNA reads as TGTGCCAGCAGCCTCGGACAGGGCGGTACTGAAGCTTTCTTT.

This clonotype has just a few counts. The rearrangement joins TRBV12-3 or TRBV12-4 to TRBJ2-5; TRBD1 matches at 11 bases. CDR3 length equals 16 residues. Trimming cost V 6 bases and J 4 bases; bases outside gene matches: 10. CDR3 DNA sequence: TGTGCCAGCAGCACAGGGACAGGGGGAAGTTTAGAGACCCAGTACTTC. This encodes CASSTGTGGSLETQYF.

This clonotype was detected a few times. The J gene is TRBJ1-3, the V gene TRBV30; 7 bases match TRBD1. The CDR3 has 14 residues. Germline CDR1 GTSNPN, CDR2 SVGIG (reference sequence). The V gene end was trimmed by 2 bases and the J gene end by 4 bases; junction bases not matched to a gene: 5. CDR3 amino acids: CAWSSGQVGNTIYF. CDR3 in DNA: TGTGCCTGGAGTTCCGGACAGGTGGGAAACACCATATATTTT.

The J gene is TRBJ2-3, the V gene TRBV12-3 or TRBV12-4; the match to TRBD1 covers 12 bases. After removal of 6 bases from V and 5 bases from J, the junction contained 3 bases not matched to a gene. The length of the CDR3 is 14 residues. CDR3 amino acids: CASRGTGGRDTQYF. In DNA, the CDR3 is TGTGCCAGCAGAGGGACAGGGGGCCGAGATACGCAGTATTTT.

With regard to this clonotype: An end of the junction differs from the germline gene, which may be a read error. The V gene is TRBV7-9, the J gene TRBJ1-4; 9 bases line up with TRBD1. This CDR3 has 15 amino acids. CDR1 is SEHNR and CDR2 is FQNEAQ in the germline V gene (reference sequence). CDR3 in DNA: TGTGCCAGAAGCTTCCAACAGGGGGCGAGTGAAAAACTGTTTTTT. Protein sequence: CARSFQQGASEKLFF.

This clonotype has more than one count but fewer than ten. The chain has TRBV6-5 and TRBJ1-2; 8 bases are shared with TRBD1. V lost 6 bases and J lost 7; bases outside the gene matches: 10. Germline CDR1 and CDR2: MNHEY and SVGAGI. There are 14 residues in the CDR3. As DNA, the CDR3 is TGTGCCAGCAGACCACACGACAGGGGTGGTGGCTACACCTTC. Translation gives CASRPHDRGGGYTF.

The chain recombines TRBV20-1 with TRBJ2-3; D unclear. Germline loops: CDR1 DFQATT, CDR2 SNEGSKA (reference sequence). The CDR3 length is 11 residues. V lost 5 bases and J 3 bases, leaving 6 bases between the germline ends. The CDR3, as DNA: TGCAGTGCTCTACGTACAGATACGCAGTATTTT. It encodes CSALRTDTQYF.

The gene calls are TRBV13 and TRBJ2-5, with TRBD2 matching over 10 bases. Trimming removed 8 bases from V and 4 bases from J; junction bases left unmatched: 10. This CDR3 comprises 15 residues. The germline CDR1 and CDR2 sequences are PRHDT and FYEKMQ (reference sequence). CDR3 loop: CASSLLAGVIETQYF. CDR3 nucleotide sequence: TGTGCCAGCTCTTTGCTAGCGGGAGTTATAGAGACCCAGTACTTC.

This clonotype was observed a handful of times. This chain connects TRBV10-3 to TRBJ2-3; 7 nucleotides line up with TRBD1. Germline V CDR1 and CDR2: ENHRY, SYGVKD. This CDR3 has 15 amino acids. V shed 6 bases, J shed 0 bases, and the junction held 6 bases outside the gene matches. CDR3 nucleotide sequence: TGTGCCATCAGCCGGGACAGCGCCAGCACAGATACGCAGTATTTT. Amino acids: CAISRDSASTDTQYF.

This clonotype is medium-sized (0.01 to 0.1%) by share. The rearrangement links TRBV19 to TRBJ2-7; D unresolved. The CDR3 spans 12 residues. Trimming removed 6 bases from V and 6 bases from J, with 12 bases in between. Germline CDR1 reads LNHDA; CDR2 reads SQIVND (reference sequence). The chain's CDR3 is CASSPPGSEQYF. The CDR3 DNA is TGTGCCAGTAGCCCCCCGGGCTCCGAGCAGTACTTC.

This clonotype was recorded a few times. The chain joins TRBV19 to TRBJ1-2; no clear D. CDR3 length: 14 residues. V was cut by 7 bases and J by 2 bases, with 14 bases left in between. CDR1 is LNHDA, CDR2 SQIVND, per germline (reference sequence). This CDR3 is CASKTAEYNYGYTF. As DNA, the CDR3 is TGTGCCAGTAAGACGGCAGAGTACAACTATGGCTACACCTTC.

The V and J genes are TRBV6-5 and TRBJ1-2, with 10 bases aligning to TRBD1. Germline loops: CDR1 MNHEY, CDR2 SVGAGI. CDR3 length equals 15 residues. Trimming cost V 5 bases and J 4 bases; bases outside gene matches: 7. For the CDR3, the DNA is TGTGCCAGCAGTGAAGGACGGGACAGGGGCTATGGCTACACCTTC. Its translation is CASSEGRDRGYGYTF.

This clonotype was detected many times. This chain connects TRBV30 to TRBJ2-1, with 9 bases that match TRBD2. This CDR3 comprises 15 residues. The germline V gene encodes CDR1 GTSNPN and CDR2 SVGIG (reference sequence). The junction had 7 bases not matched to a gene; V was cut back by 1 base and J by 6 bases. CDR3 nucleotides: TGTGCCTGGAGTGAGGGTAGCGGGAGTGTCAATGAGCAGTTCTTC. This encodes CAWSEGSGSVNEQFF.

V gene TRBV5-1 combines with J gene TRBJ1-1, with D possibly being TRBD1 (5 bases). This CDR3 is 14 amino acids long. The germline CDR1 and CDR2 sequences are SGHRS and YFSETQ. Trimming removed 4 bases at V and 8 bases at J, with 18 bases between. DNA for the CDR3: TGCGCCAGCAGCCTCTCGGGGGGGTTAAACGAAGCTTTCTTT. This encodes CASSLSGGLNEAFF.

This clonotype was picked up a small number of times. The V and J genes are TRBV30 and TRBJ2-2; D is uncertain. Trimming left V 2 bases short and J 2 bases short, with 9 bases between. CDR1 is GTSNPN, CDR2 SVGIG, per germline (reference sequence). This CDR3 region has 14 residues. In DNA, the CDR3 is TGTGCCTGGAGTCCCGGGCTAAACACCGGGGAGCTGTTTTTT. Its translation: CAWSPGLNTGELFF.

The genes are TRBV15 and TRBJ2-3; 12 bases agree with TRBD1. This CDR3 region has 15 residues. Germline-derived CDR1 and CDR2 are LNHNV and YYDKDF (reference sequence). After removal of 4 bases from V and 6 bases from J, the junction contained 5 bases not matched to a gene. The CDR3 spells CATSKGQGAGDTQYF. CDR3 nucleotides: TGTGCCACCAGCAAGGGACAGGGGGCCGGGGATACGCAGTATTTT.

The chain employs TRBV20-1 and TRBJ2-5; D unclear. The CDR3 is 11 residues long. CDR1 and CDR2 (germline): DFQATT, SNEGSKA (reference sequence). The ends were cut back, 5 bases at V and 3 bases at J, with 7 bases in the middle. For the CDR3, the DNA is TGCAGTGCTCTGGCGGAAGAGACCCAGTACTTC. This encodes CSALAEETQYF.

This clonotype appeared a few times. The rearrangement joins TRBV5-1 to TRBJ2-1, with TRBD1 as a possible D gene (6 bases). Trimming stripped 4 bases from V and 0 bases from J, with 11 bases between. Germline V CDR1 and CDR2: SGHRS, YFSETQ. This CDR3 region has 15 residues. The CDR3 DNA follows: TGCGCCAGCAGCCCGACGGACAGCTCCTACAATGAGCAGTTCTTC. Its protein product is CASSPTDSSYNEQFF.

CDR3 residues: CASSSSTGWAYEQYF. The CDR3 coding sequence is TGCGCCAGCAGCAGCTCGACAGGGTGGGCCTACGAGCAGTACTTC. The chain is built from TRBV5-1 and TRBJ2-7; 7 bases are shared with TRBD1. Germline lookup yields CDR1 SGHRS and CDR2 YFSETQ. The CDR3 runs to 15 residues. With V trimmed by 4 bases and J by 2 bases, 9 bases remained unmatched. Full variable domain (missing parts from reference TRBV5-1 and TRBJ2-7): KAGVTQTPRYLIKTRGQQVTLSCSPISGHRSVSWYQQTPGQGLQFLFEYFSETQRNKGNFPGRFSGRQFSNSRSEMNVSTLELGDSALYLCASSSSTGWAYEQYFGPGTRLTVT.

This clonotype appeared a single time. The chain is built from TRBV5-5 and TRBJ2-2; the D gene is possibly TRBD2 (6 bases). This CDR3 has 15 amino acids. V lost 0 bases, J lost 7 bases, and 13 bases lay in between. Germline V gene data show CDR1 as SGHKS and CDR2 as YYEKEE (reference sequence). In DNA, the CDR3 is TGTGCCAGCAGCTTGGGGGGACTGATCAACGGGGAGCTGTTTTTT. Its translation: CASSLGGLINGELFF.

The chain combines TRBV12-3 or TRBV12-4 with TRBJ2-2; TRBD1 might be the D (6 bases). The CDR3 has 15 amino acids. The V gene lost 3 bases and the J gene lost 2 bases, with 10 bases spanning the gap. DNA of the CDR3: TGTGCCAGCAGTTTGCCACAGGGCAACACCGGGGAGCTGTTTTTT. Its protein product is CASSLPQGNTGELFF.

Only a few counts were recorded for this clonotype. The rearrangement uses TRBV5-1 and TRBJ2-7; 8 bases are a match to TRBD1. This CDR3 region has 17 residues. Germline-derived CDR1 and CDR2 are SGHRS and YFSETQ. V dropped 0 bases and J dropped 2; count of bases not matched to a gene: 10. CDR3 coding DNA: TGCGCCAGCAGCTTGGCCCCCTCGACAGGGGTCACCTACGAGCAGTACTTC. Its translation is CASSLAPSTGVTYEQYF.

The chain is built from TRBV29-1 and TRBJ2-2; TRBD2 matches 7 bases. V shed 1 base and J 4 bases; nucleotides not matched to a gene: 6. CDR3 size: 15 residues. Germline CDR1 reads SQVTM; CDR2 reads ANQGSEA. CDR3 amino acids: CSVEGAGVGTGELFF. The CDR3 bases are TGCAGCGTTGAAGGGGCGGGAGTTGGCACCGGGGAGCTGTTTTTT.

This chain uses TRBV5-4 with TRBJ2-5; TRBD2 matches at 7 bases. The ends lost 3 bases at V and 4 bases at J; junction bases unmatched: 6. CDR1 and CDR2 (germline): SGHNT, YYREEE (reference sequence). This CDR3 is built from 14 residues. The chain's CDR3 is CASSSSGDVETQYF. The CDR3, as DNA: TGTGCCAGCAGCTCTAGCGGTGATGTAGAGACCCAGTACTTC.

V is TRBV6-1 and J is TRBJ1-2, with D possibly matching TRBD1 (5 bases). The germline gives CDR1 MNHNS, CDR2 SASEGT. The CDR3 covers 16 residues. Trimming shortened V by 0 bases and J by 4 bases, and 15 bases separated the two germline ends. The CDR3 is CASSEANGAGPYGYTF. The CDR3 DNA is TGTGCCAGCAGTGAAGCGAATGGGGCAGGCCCCTATGGCTACACCTTC.

The chain links TRBV6-5 to TRBJ1-1, with D tentatively TRBD1 (5 bases). V was clipped by 2 bases and J by 3 bases, with 10 bases between them. This CDR3 has 14 amino acids. Germline V gives CDR1 MNHEY, CDR2 SVGAGI. This chain's CDR3 is CASSYGQGYTEAFF. The CDR3 DNA is TGTGCCAGCAGTTACGGGCAGGGTTACACTGAAGCTTTCTTT.

By proportion, this clonotype is medium-sized (0.01 to 0.1%). The chain uses TRBV19 and TRBJ2-1; D remains unclear. Germline CDR1 is LNHDA and CDR2 is SQIVND (reference sequence). CDR3 length: 11 amino acids. V was pared by 6 bases and J by 8 bases, with 8 bases between. The CDR3 protein is CASSPGYEQFF. Written as DNA, the CDR3 is TGTGCCAGTAGCCCCGGGTATGAGCAGTTCTTC. Supplemented by reference TRBV19 and TRBJ2-1, the full variable domain reads DGGITQSPKYLFRKEGQNVTLSCEQNLNHDAMYWYRQDPGQGLRLIYYSQIVNDFQKGDIAEGYSVSREKKESFPLTVTSAQKNPTAFYLCASSPGYEQFFGPGTRLTVL.

This clonotype was observed a handful of times. The chain employs TRBV7-6 and TRBJ2-3; 14 bases match TRBD2. The germline gives CDR1 SGHVS, CDR2 FNYEAQ. Trimming took 4 bases from V and 0 from J; bases not matched to a gene: 6. The CDR3 has 18 amino acids. The CDR3 DNA reads TGTGCCAGCAGCTCGGGACTAGCGGGAGCCTATAGCACAGATACGCAGTATTTT. Its protein is CASSSGLAGAYSTDTQYF. The complete variable domain, with remaining parts taken from reference TRBV7-6 and TRBJ2-3, reads GAGVSQSPRYKVTKRGQDVALRCDPISGHVSLYWYRQALGQGPEFLTYFNYEAQQDKSGLPNDRFSAERPEGSISTLTIQRTEQRDSAMYRCASSSGLAGAYSTDTQYFGPGTRLTVL.

Only a few counts were recorded for this clonotype. The chain couples TRBV5-6 to TRBJ2-1; D not certain. Trimming took off 0 bases at V and 8 bases at J, with 6 bases between the two ends. Germline values: CDR1 SGHDT, CDR2 YYEEEE. The CDR3 runs to 12 residues. DNA for the CDR3: TGTGCCAGCAGCTTGGCGGGCTATGAGCAGTTCTTC. Its translation is CASSLAGYEQFF. The complete variable domain, with remaining parts taken from reference TRBV5-6 and TRBJ2-1, reads DAGVTQSPTHLIKTRGQQVTLRCSPKSGHDTVSWYQQALGQGPQFIFQYYEEEERQRGNFPDRFSGHQFPNYSSELNVNALLLGDSALYLCASSLAGYEQFFGPGTRLTVL.

By share, this clonotype counts as medium-sized. The rearrangement links TRBV29-1 to TRBJ2-3; D remains ambiguous. The CDR3 spans 14 residues. Trimming pared 6 bases from V and 0 bases from J, leaving 13 bases between. Germline V lookup: CDR1 SQVTM, CDR2 ANQGSEA. CDR3 residues: CSVVAGPSTDTQYF. CDR3 DNA: TGCAGCGTCGTTGCCGGCCCTAGCACAGATACGCAGTATTTT.